The present entry profiles one T cell receptor (beta chain) with its context. Reverse transcribed after extraction, RNA yielded cDNA as the sequencing template. Clones were sequenced by immunoSEQ multiplex PCR, and TCRdb holds only the in-frame ones, with some missing. There are about 160,000 clones in the sample; 50% to 70% occur only once, and 0.7% to 1% lies in the top ten. The sample's treatment: oral pan-JAK inhibitor, 5-10 mg twice daily. Alopecia areata patients provided lesional scalp punch biopsies and peripheral blood. The data belong to a study of CD8+ T cells in alopecia areata. Study in general: The study gave treated patients oral tofacitinib at 5 to 10 mg twice daily.

The CDR3 covers 15 residues. CDR1 is GTSNPN, CDR2 SVGIG, per germline (reference sequence). Deletions cut 2 bases from V and 1 base from J, with 12 bases between. The chain carries TRBV30 and TRBJ2-1; the D call may be TRBD1 or TRBD2 (6 bases each). The clonotype originates from a human donor with alopecia areata. Sequencing was performed on CD4+ T cells sorted from blood, taken at week 4, from a patient treated with tofacitinib. The CDR3 is CAWSLGGPSYNEQFF. CDR3 nucleotide sequence: TGTGCCTGGAGTCTGGGGGGCCCATCCTACAATGAGCAGTTCTTC.